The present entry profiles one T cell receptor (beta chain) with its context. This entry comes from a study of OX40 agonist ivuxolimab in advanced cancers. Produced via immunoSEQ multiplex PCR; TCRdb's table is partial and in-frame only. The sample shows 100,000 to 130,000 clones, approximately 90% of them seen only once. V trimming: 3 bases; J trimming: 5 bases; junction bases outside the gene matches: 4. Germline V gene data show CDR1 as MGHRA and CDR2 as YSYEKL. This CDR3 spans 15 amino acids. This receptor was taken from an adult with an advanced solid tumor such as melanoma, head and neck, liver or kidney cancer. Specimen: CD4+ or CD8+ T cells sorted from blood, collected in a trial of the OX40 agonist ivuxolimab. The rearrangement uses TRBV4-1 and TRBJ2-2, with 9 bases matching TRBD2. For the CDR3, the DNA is TGCGCCAGCAGCCACCTAGCGGGATTTACCGGGGAGCTGTTTTTT. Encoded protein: CASSHLAGFTGELFF.